The 19 T cell receptor beta chains reported below all come from one sample, sequenced in a study of neurological immune-mediated disorders. TCRdb passed the 5' RACE reads through MiXCR, listing each CDR3 protein once. This table holds about 32,000 distinct CDR3 sequences, approximately 4.2% found once. Source material: PBMCs. These receptors came from a man under 40 with multiple sclerosis.

This clonotype was detected a few times. This chain uses TRBV20-1 with TRBJ2-5; D ambiguous. The CDR3 loop spans 13 amino acids. Germline V lookup: CDR1 DFQATT, CDR2 SNEGSKA (reference sequence). The V gene lost 2 bases and the J gene lost 2 bases, with 9 bases spanning the gap. CDR3 DNA: TGCAGTGCTAGAATCTCGCAACAAGAGACCCAGTACTTC. Translated, it gives CSARISQQETQYF.

This clonotype has a handful of counts. This chain links TRBV12-3 or TRBV12-4 with TRBJ1-2, with 8 bases lining up with TRBD1. This CDR3 has 14 residues. Trimming at V came to 5 bases and at J to 7 bases, leaving 9 bases not matched to a gene. CDR3 region: CASSLTGVNPGYTF. Here the CDR3 DNA reads TGTGCCAGCAGTCTGACAGGGGTTAATCCTGGCTACACCTTC.

This clonotype was recorded a few times. The chain recombines TRBV12-3 or TRBV12-4 with TRBJ1-2; 7 bases map to TRBD1. The CDR3 length is 16 residues. The V and J ends lost 4 bases and 2 bases, in that order; junction bases with no gene match: 10. The CDR3 is CASSYVTGARNYGYTF. DNA for the CDR3: TGTGCCAGCAGTTACGTCACAGGGGCAAGAAACTATGGCTACACCTTC.

There are many counts of this clonotype. The chain employs TRBV20-1 and TRBJ2-1; D perhaps matches TRBD1 (6 bases). Germline-derived CDR1 and CDR2 are DFQATT and SNEGSKA (reference sequence). Trimming pared 6 bases from V and 0 bases from J, leaving 15 bases between. CDR3 length: 15 amino acids. CDR3 DNA sequence: TGCAGTGCCCCCGCAGGGGCCAGCTCCTACAATGAGCAGTTCTTC. It translates to CSAPAGASSYNEQFF.

This clonotype was recorded many times. The rearrangement links TRBV6-2 or TRBV6-3 to TRBJ2-7; D unclear. This CDR3 contains 14 residues. V lost 4 bases, J lost 0 bases, and 10 bases lay in between. In germline, CDR1 is MNHEY, CDR2 SVGEGT. For the CDR3, the DNA is TGTGCCAGCAGTTCGACACACGCCTCCTACGAGCAGTACTTC. Its translation is CASSSTHASYEQYF.

In this sample, this clonotype turned up a few times. This may be a read error: a much more frequent sequence differs by one nucleotide. The chain has TRBV10-1 and TRBJ1-1; D gene uncertain. This CDR3 region has 13 residues. V was pared by 6 bases and J by 5 bases, with 13 bases between. The V gene's germline CDR1 is WNHNN and CDR2 SYGVQD (reference sequence). The CDR3 sequence: CASSGEARTEAFF. CDR3 DNA sequence: TGCGCCAGCAGCGGGGAAGCTAGGACTGAAGCTTTCTTT.

Ten or more counts support this clonotype. The chain combines TRBV5-6 with TRBJ2-5; the match to TRBD2 covers 8 bases. The CDR3 covers 15 residues. V lost 4 bases, J lost 1 base, and 6 bases stayed unmatched. Germline CDR1 SGHDT, CDR2 YYEEEE. The CDR3: CASSPGLVFQETQYF. In DNA, the CDR3 is TGTGCCAGCAGCCCGGGACTAGTCTTCCAAGAGACCCAGTACTTC.

This clonotype was seen more than once but under ten times. The gene calls are TRBV19 and TRBJ1-2; D may be TRBD1 (5 bases). The CDR3 loop spans 11 amino acids. V dropped 10 bases and J dropped 2 bases, with 8 bases sitting between them. Germline CDR1 LNHDA, CDR2 SQIVND (reference sequence). CDR3 region: CATSGNYGYTF. The CDR3 DNA is TGTGCCACCTCAGGGAACTATGGCTACACCTTC.

This clonotype was counted many times. The chain has TRBV20-1 and TRBJ2-5, with 8 bases matching TRBD1. The CDR3 is 13 residues long. V lost 6 bases to trimming and J lost 3 bases; unmatched junction nucleotides: 6. Germline V gives CDR1 DFQATT, CDR2 SNEGSKA (reference sequence). In nucleotides, the CDR3 is TGCAGTGCAAAGGGACAGGCCAAAGAGACCCAGTACTTC. Translating it yields CSAKGQAKETQYF.

This clonotype was counted many times. V gene TRBV2 combines with J gene TRBJ2-3; D is perhaps TRBD1 or TRBD2 (5 bases each). V gave up 7 bases and J gave up 1 base, with 9 bases separating them. Germline V gene sequence: CDR1 SNHLY, CDR2 FYNNEI. The CDR3 covers 13 residues. The CDR3 region is CASNLGGTDTQYF. CDR3 bases: TGTGCCAGCAACCTGGGGGGCACAGATACGCAGTATTTT.

This clonotype was observed many times. Germline is not matched at one junction end, which may reflect a read error. The chain recombines TRBV4-3 with TRBJ2-6; D not certain. This CDR3 comprises 15 residues. In germline, CDR1 is LGHNA, CDR2 YSLEER. The CDR3 DNA follows: TGCGCCAGCAGTCAAGAGAGCTCTGGGGCCAACGTCCTGACTTTC. Translation gives CASSQESSGANVLTF.

This clonotype was counted at least ten times. The rearrangement links TRBV20-1 to TRBJ2-7, with D possibly TRBD2 on 7 matching bases. Trimming took off 3 bases at V and 6 bases at J, with 12 bases between the two ends. This CDR3 has 12 amino acids. The germline V gene encodes CDR1 DFQATT and CDR2 SNEGSKA (reference sequence). CDR3 region: CSARGGDTEQYF. DNA of the CDR3: TGCAGTGCTAGGGGAGGGGACACCGAGCAGTACTTC.

This clonotype showed up many times. CDR3 in DNA: TGCGCCAGCAGCCTCTCGACCTCCGGGGCGAGAACTGAAGCTTTCTTT. Its protein product is CASSLSTSGARTEAFF. J is TRBJ1-1 and V is TRBV4-3, with D possibly TRBD1 on 5 matching bases. Germline loops: CDR1 LGHNA, CDR2 YSLEER. V lost 4 bases to trimming and J lost 5 bases, with 20 bases between them. The CDR3 spans 16 residues.

This clonotype came up many times. This chain's CDR3 is CASSRDPDRANEQYF. As DNA, the CDR3 is TGTGCCAGCAGCCGTGATCCGGACAGGGCAAACGAGCAGTACTTC. The J gene is TRBJ2-7, the V gene TRBV4-2; 8 bases fit TRBD1. Per the germline V gene, CDR1 is LGHNA and CDR2 is YNFKEQ. The CDR3 sequence is 15 residues long. V trimming: 4 bases; J trimming: 5 bases; junction bases outside the gene matches: 10.

This clonotype was seen at least ten times. A junction boundary mismatches the germline segment, possibly from a read error. V and J are TRBV27 and TRBJ1-6, with D unclear. This CDR3 comprises 11 residues. Germline CDR1 MNHEY, CDR2 SMNVEV (reference sequence). The CDR3 DNA reads as TGTGCCAGCGGGTCCGCGCCACCCCTCAACTTT. This encodes CASGSAPPLNF.

Ten or more counts support this clonotype. The rearrangement joins TRBV7-2 to TRBJ2-3; no firm D call. Per the germline V gene, CDR1 is SGHTA and CDR2 is FQGNSA. The CDR3 totals 13 residues. V was clipped by 5 bases and J by 4 bases, with 10 bases between them. The CDR3, as DNA: TGTGCCAGCAGCATACGTGGGGCAGATACGCAGTATTTT. Amino acid sequence: CASSIRGADTQYF.

This chain uses TRBV6-5 with TRBJ2-7; TRBD1 or TRBD2 may be the D gene (5 bases each). In germline, CDR1 is MNHEY, CDR2 SVGAGI. V lost 3 bases and J 6 bases, leaving 18 bases between the germline ends. The CDR3 consists of 15 residues. CDR3 nucleotide sequence: TGTGCCAGCAGTTATCACAGACGGGACGGTGGCGAGCAGTACTTC. It is translated as CASSYHRRDGGEQYF.

This clonotype was observed at least ten times. The rearrangement joins TRBV20-1 to TRBJ2-7; 7 positions match TRBD1. Germline CDR1 and CDR2: DFQATT and SNEGSKA (reference sequence). V trimming: 4 bases; J trimming: 0 bases; junction bases outside the gene matches: 6. CDR3 size: 14 residues. The CDR3 reads CSATGTGASYEQYF. Here the CDR3 DNA reads TGCAGTGCTACTGGCACAGGGGCCTCCTACGAGCAGTACTTC.

This clonotype was recorded many times. The chain combines TRBV20-1 with TRBJ2-7, with 12 nucleotides matching TRBD2. V trimming: 0 bases; J trimming: 5 bases; junction bases outside the gene matches: 2. Germline V gene sequence: CDR1 DFQATT, CDR2 SNEGSKA (reference sequence). There are 14 residues in the CDR3. CDR3 coding DNA: TGCAGTGCTAGAGATTCTAGCGGGGGGGACGAGCAGTACTTC. Protein: CSARDSSGGDEQYF.